Below are 27 T cell receptor beta chains sequenced from a single sample in a study of technical replicates of blood from a few donors. Produced via immunoSEQ multiplex PCR; TCRdb's table is partial and in-frame only. The repertoire includes fewer than 100,000 clones, about 89% of them detected once, and 0.27% sits in the top ten. The source material was T cells isolated from PBMCs. The receptors shown here come from a human donor in good health.

The chain links TRBV28 to TRBJ2-2; 9 nucleotides match TRBD2. The CDR3 sequence is 15 residues long. V trimming: 11 bases; J trimming: 1 base; junction bases outside the gene matches: 8. Germline lookup yields CDR1 MDHEN and CDR2 SYDVKM. This chain's CDR3 is CAGVSGRLNTGELFF. The CDR3 DNA follows: TGTGCCGGCGTTAGCGGGAGACTGAACACCGGGGAGCTGTTTTTT.

The chain has TRBV28 and TRBJ2-6; TRBD1 agrees at 10 bases. The J segment lost 0 bases and the V segment lost 4 bases, leaving 9 bases of the junction unmatched. This CDR3 has 19 residues. Germline V gene sequence: CDR1 MDHEN, CDR2 SYDVKM. CDR3 sequence (DNA): TGTGCCAGCAGTTCTTATGCGGGACAGGGGAGCTCTGGGGCCAACGTCCTGACTTTC. The encoded protein is CASSSYAGQGSSGANVLTF.

The gene calls are TRBV2 and TRBJ2-3, with D possibly matching TRBD1 (6 bases). CDR3 length equals 12 residues. Trimming removed 8 bases at V and 8 bases at J, with 14 bases between. The germline gives CDR1 SNHLY, CDR2 FYNNEI. The CDR3 reads CASPDSRGTQYF. CDR3 DNA sequence: TGTGCCAGCCCGGACAGTCGGGGTACGCAGTATTTT.

This chain links TRBV18 with TRBJ2-7, with a tentative D call TRBD1 (5 bases). From germline, CDR1 is KGHSH and CDR2 LQKENI. V was shortened by 6 bases and J by 5 bases, with 14 bases between the two germline ends. The CDR3 loop spans 13 amino acids. The CDR3 DNA reads TGTGCCAGCTCCCCCGGCCGACAGAACGAGCAGTACTTC. This encodes CASSPGRQNEQYF.

In this sample, this clone turned up once. The V call is TRBV2, the J call TRBJ2-1, with TRBD1 identical over 7 bases. J was trimmed by 6 bases and V by 6 bases; bases with no gene match: 8. This CDR3 spans 14 amino acids. Germline V lookup: CDR1 SNHLY, CDR2 FYNNEI. This CDR3 reads CASSRQGIVNEQFF. In DNA form, the CDR3 reads TGTGCCAGCAGCCGACAGGGCATTGTCAATGAGCAGTTCTTC.

The genes are TRBV6-5 and TRBJ1-1, with TRBD1 identical over 9 bases. The CDR3 is 14 residues long. V trimming: 0 bases; J trimming: 8 bases; junction bases outside the gene matches: 4. Germline CDR1 is MNHEY and CDR2 is SVGAGI. The CDR3 loop reads CASSYSSGTGEAFF. The CDR3 nucleotides read TGTGCCAGCAGTTACTCGAGCGGGACAGGGGAAGCTTTCTTT.

The chain uses TRBV5-1 and TRBJ2-7, with 9 bases that match TRBD1. Germline V gene sequence: CDR1 SGHRS, CDR2 YFSETQ. V trimming: 3 bases; J trimming: 5 bases; junction bases outside the gene matches: 6. The CDR3 has 14 residues. The CDR3 DNA reads TGCGCCAGCAGCTGGGGACAGGGTTTACACGAGCAGTACTTC. Its translation: CASSWGQGLHEQYF. Full variable domain (remainder filled in from reference TRBV5-1 and TRBJ2-7): KAGVTQTPRYLIKTRGQQVTLSCSPISGHRSVSWYQQTPGQGLQFLFEYFSETQRNKGNFPGRFSGRQFSNSRSEMNVSTLELGDSALYLCASSWGQGLHEQYFGPGTRLTVT.

This clone is a singleton in its sample. This chain connects TRBV28 to TRBJ1-5, with a weak D call TRBD1 (6 bases). Germline assignment: CDR1 MDHEN and CDR2 SYDVKM. With 6 bases removed from V and 3 bases from J, the gap between germline ends came to 18 bases. The CDR3 contains 16 residues. Written as DNA, the CDR3 is TGTGCCAGCAGCTCCCCGGCAGGGGTCATCAATCAGCCCCAGCATTTT. Translating it yields CASSSPAGVINQPQHF.

This clone was observed a single time. As DNA, the CDR3 is TGTGCCAGCAGCTCGGGACTTCCTCCTGAGCAGTTCTTC. Its translation: CASSSGLPPEQFF. The gene calls are TRBV25-1 and TRBJ2-1; the D gene is possibly TRBD2 (6 bases). The CDR3 has 13 residues. Germline V lookup: CDR1 MGHDK, CDR2 SYGVNS. Between the trimmed V and J ends, which lost 6 bases and 9 bases, there was a span of 15 bases. The full variable domain, completed using reference TRBV25-1 and TRBJ2-1, is EADIYQTPRYLVIGTGKKITLECSQTMGHDKMYWYQQDPGMELHLIHYSYGVNSTEKGDLSSESTVSRIRTEHFPLTLESARPSHTSQYLCASSSGLPPEQFFGPGTRLTVL.

V usage is TRBV28 and J usage is TRBJ1-2; the D is unclear. CDR1 is MDHEN, CDR2 SYDVKM, per germline. V lost 3 bases to trimming and J lost 4 bases, with 12 bases between them. The CDR3 contains 14 residues. CDR3 loop: CASSLRGFVYGYTF. As DNA, the CDR3 is TGTGCCAGCAGTTTGCGGGGTTTCGTCTATGGCTACACCTTC.

The V gene is TRBV15, the J gene TRBJ1-4; D might be TRBD1 (6 bases). V lost 7 bases, J lost 8 bases, and 26 bases lay in between. Germline V gene sequence: CDR1 LNHNV, CDR2 YYDKDF (reference sequence). The length of the CDR3 is 17 residues. This chain's CDR3 is CATTKTVVTGGFEKLFF. The CDR3 region has the DNA TGTGCCACCACCAAGACCGTCGTGACAGGAGGATTCGAAAAACTGTTTTTT.

V is TRBV9 and J is TRBJ2-3, with 8 bases lining up with TRBD2. This CDR3 has 16 amino acids. J lost 2 bases, V lost 2 bases, and 7 bases had no gene match. Germline lookup yields CDR1 SGDLS and CDR2 YYNGEE. CDR3 region: CASSVTGGGITDTQYF. CDR3 DNA: TGTGCCAGCAGCGTTACGGGAGGGGGAATCACAGATACGCAGTATTTT. Combining the CDR3 with reference TRBV9 and TRBJ2-3 gives the whole variable domain DSGVTQTPKHLITATGQRVTLRCSPRSGDLSVYWYQQSLDQGLQFLIQYYNGEERAKGNILERFSAQQFPDLHSELNLSSLELGDSALYFCASSVTGGGITDTQYFGPGTRLTVL.

The gene calls are TRBV7-2 and TRBJ1-1; D gene ambiguous. Germline V lookup: CDR1 SGHTA, CDR2 FQGNSA. Trimming pared 1 base from V and 5 bases from J, leaving 5 bases between. This CDR3 has 12 amino acids. The CDR3 nucleotides are TGTGCCAGCAGCTTAGGGAGGACTGAAGCTTTCTTT. This codes for CASSLGRTEAFF.

This rearrangement joins TRBV6-5 to TRBJ1-1; D is possibly TRBD1 (6 bases). Germline V CDR1 and CDR2: MNHEY, SVGAGI. CDR3 size: 15 residues. Trimming removed 0 bases at V and 3 bases at J, with 11 bases between. Written as DNA, the CDR3 is TGTGCCAGCAGTTACTCGATAGCAGGGGACACTGAAGCTTTCTTT. It yields the protein CASSYSIAGDTEAFF.

The rearrangement uses TRBV19 and TRBJ2-7, with a weak D call TRBD1 (5 bases). The CDR3 has 13 residues. Germline CDR1 and CDR2: LNHDA and SQIVND (reference sequence). V shed 5 bases and J shed 2 bases, with 10 bases lying between them. The CDR3 sequence: CASSQGRTYEQYF. CDR3 nucleotides: TGTGCCAGTAGTCAGGGTCGGACCTACGAGCAGTACTTC.

The J gene is TRBJ1-5, the V gene TRBV28; possibly TRBD1 for D (5 bases). The CDR3 spans 16 residues. With 8 bases removed from V and 3 bases from J, the gap between germline ends came to 20 bases. Germline CDR1 reads MDHEN; CDR2 reads SYDVKM. The CDR3 coding sequence is TGTGCCAGCGGGGAGGGGCCCAGCCTCTCCAATCAGCCCCAGCATTTT. Amino acid sequence: CASGEGPSLSNQPQHF.

J is TRBJ2-2 and V is TRBV25-1; 7 bases are a match to TRBD1. After removal of 4 bases from V and 6 bases from J, the junction contained 11 bases not matched to a gene. Germline V gives CDR1 MGHDK, CDR2 SYGVNS. There are 16 residues in the CDR3. The CDR3 reads CASSGWDRGVAGELFF. The CDR3 DNA is TGTGCCAGCAGTGGATGGGACAGAGGTGTCGCCGGGGAGCTGTTTTTT.

This sequence joins TRBV5-1 and TRBJ1-1; D may be TRBD1 (6 bases). Per the germline V gene, CDR1 is SGHRS and CDR2 is YFSETQ. The CDR3 runs to 14 residues. The V and J ends lost 1 base and 8 bases respectively, with 15 bases between them. CDR3 coding DNA: TGCGCCAGCAGCTTGTTTTTCGGGGGGGGCGAAGCTTTCTTT. Translating gives CASSLFFGGGEAFF.

V gene TRBV19 combines with J gene TRBJ2-2; D unresolved. The germline gives CDR1 LNHDA, CDR2 SQIVND (reference sequence). The CDR3 length is 16 residues. V dropped 3 bases and J dropped 3 bases, with 14 bases sitting between them. CDR3 region: CASSIRSTLYTGELFF. The DNA for the CDR3 is TGTGCCAGTAGTATCAGGTCCACCCTATACACCGGGGAGCTGTTTTTT.

The chain combines TRBV18 with TRBJ1-4; TRBD1 is a possible D gene (6 bases). The CDR3 contains 15 residues. Per the germline V gene, CDR1 is KGHSH and CDR2 is LQKENI. V lost 3 bases, J lost 5 bases, and 13 bases lay in between. CDR3 bases: TGTGCCAGCTCACCGTCAGGGGCCCAGAATGAAAAACTGTTTTTT. Translation: CASSPSGAQNEKLFF.

The gene calls are TRBV30 and TRBJ2-7; maybe TRBD2 (6 bases). Germline V gene lookup returns CDR1 GTSNPN and CDR2 SVGIG (reference sequence). Trimming took off 3 bases at V and 6 bases at J, with 12 bases between the two ends. This CDR3 is built from 12 residues. CDR3 loop: CAWSPAGSEQYF. DNA of the CDR3: TGTGCCTGGAGCCCCGCGGGGTCCGAGCAGTACTTC.

The V gene is TRBV19, the J gene TRBJ1-5; D not resolved. Deletions cut 4 bases from V and 5 bases from J, with 12 bases between. The germline CDR1 and CDR2 sequences are LNHDA and SQIVND (reference sequence). The CDR3 has 14 residues. The CDR3 reads CASSSSNSYQPQHF. The CDR3 region has the DNA TGTGCCAGTAGTAGCAGTAATTCCTATCAGCCCCAGCATTTT.

This chain links TRBV28 with TRBJ2-7; TRBD2 is a possible D gene (6 bases). V lost 7 bases to trimming and J lost 6 bases, with 13 bases between them. The CDR3 is made up of 12 amino acids. Germline CDR1 is MDHEN and CDR2 is SYDVKM. The CDR3 DNA reads as TGTGCCAGCAACGGGAGAGGGAGCGAGCAGTACTTC. Translated, it gives CASNGRGSEQYF.

This chain joins TRBV7-9 and TRBJ2-7; possibly TRBD1 for D (8 bases). Germline lookup yields CDR1 SEHNR and CDR2 FQNEAQ (reference sequence). The CDR3 consists of 16 residues. Trimming took off 4 bases at V and 0 bases at J, with 16 bases between the two ends. Written as DNA, the CDR3 is TGTGCCAGCAGCTACCGGGGGGACAGGAGCTCCTACGAGCAGTACTTC. It is translated as CASSYRGDRSSYEQYF. Based on the CDR3 plus reference TRBV7-9 and TRBJ2-7, the full variable domain is DTGVSQNPRHKITKRGQNVTFRCDPISEHNRLYWYRQTLGQGPEFLTYFQNEAQLEKSRLLSDRFSAERPKGSFSTLEIQRTEQGDSAMYLCASSYRGDRSSYEQYFGPGTRLTVT.

This clone was picked up one time. V usage is TRBV7-8 and J usage is TRBJ2-7; D perhaps matches TRBD2 (6 bases). V was trimmed by 3 bases and J by 3 bases, leaving 9 bases between them. This CDR3 is 13 amino acids long. Germline CDR1 is SGHVS and CDR2 is FQNEAQ. In nucleotides, the CDR3 is TGTGCCAGCAGCTTCGGGGGATACTACGAGCAGTACTTC. This sequence encodes CASSFGGYYEQYF. Using reference TRBV7-8 and TRBJ2-7 for the parts outside the CDR3, the full variable domain is GAGVSQSPRYKVAKRGQDVALRCDPISGHVSLFWYQQALGQGPEFLTYFQNEAQLDKSGLPSDRFFAERPEGSVSTLKIQRTQQEDSAVYLCASSFGGYYEQYFGPGTRLTVT.

J is TRBJ2-1 and V is TRBV7-4, with TRBD2 identical over 12 bases. The trim removed 2 bases at V and 9 bases at J, leaving 5 bases unmatched. This CDR3 has 15 amino acids. Germline assignment: CDR1 SGHVT and CDR2 SQSDAQ. This chain's CDR3 is CASSLPLAGGSEQFF. CDR3 nucleotides: TGTGCCAGCAGCTTACCACTAGCGGGGGGTAGTGAGCAGTTCTTC.

The chain recombines TRBV5-1 with TRBJ2-7, with D possibly TRBD2 on 7 matching bases. Trimming took off 7 bases at V and 2 bases at J, with 16 bases between the two ends. This CDR3 region has 14 residues. CDR1 and CDR2 from the germline V gene are SGHRS and YFSETQ. CDR3 coding DNA: TGCGCCAGCCGAGCGGGACATGAAGCCTACGAGCAGTACTTC. Amino acids: CASRAGHEAYEQYF.